The T cell receptor beta chain under discussion was sequenced for a study of cytomegalovirus exposure and HLA in healthy donors. Whole-study findings and limits: What was likely a sequencing artifact was a cluster of highly shared sequence variants. CMV serostatus alone was available as immune exposure information.

Unmatched junction bases numbered 6, after V lost 3 bases and J lost 7 bases. Germline-derived CDR1 and CDR2 are KGHSH and LQKENI. This CDR3 spans 14 amino acids. In the PCR, 60 Vbeta and 13 Jbeta primers were used. Only in-frame clones appear in the TCRdb table, and some are missing; sequencing was by immunoSEQ multiplex PCR. Among 150,000 to 200,000 clones listed, more than 85% were seen once. Concerning this clone itself: The antigen remains undetermined.

Every donor was a healthy person donating bone marrow. The chain joins TRBV18 to TRBJ2-7; 10 bases map to TRBD2. This sequence was found in a woman between 18 and 29 years old in good health and CMV-seronegative. The sample taken for sequencing was PBMCs. As DNA, the CDR3 is TGTGCCAGCTCACCGGTAGCGGGGGGTCGGGAGCAGTACTTC. Translated: CASSPVAGGREQYF.